Presented here are 18 T cell receptor beta chains from one specimen sequenced in a study of cytomegalovirus exposure and HLA in healthy donors. The PCR employed 60 Vbeta primers together with 13 Jbeta primers. Clones were read by immunoSEQ multiplex PCR, and TCRdb kept only the in-frame ones, dropping some. The sample lists around 120,000 clones, 75% to 90% occurring once. What was sequenced was PBMCs. The receptors were sampled from a man younger than 40 in good health and CMV-seronegative.

This chain links TRBV9 with TRBJ2-2; weak D call: TRBD2 (7 bases). Germline values: CDR1 SGDLS, CDR2 YYNGEE. V was pared by 4 bases and J by 5 bases, with 12 bases between. The CDR3 spans 14 residues. CDR3 nucleotides: TGTGCCAGCAGCATTCGGGGGGCAACCGGGGAGCTGTTTTTT. It specifies CASSIRGATGELFF.

This clone has only one observation. V usage is TRBV7-9 and J usage is TRBJ2-3; the D gene is possibly TRBD1 (5 bases). V lost 3 bases, J lost 4 bases, and 8 bases lay in between. Germline CDR1 reads SEHNR; CDR2 reads FQNEAQ (reference sequence). This CDR3 contains 13 residues. CDR3: CASSFQGADTQYF. CDR3 DNA: TGTGCCAGCAGCTTCCAGGGCGCAGATACGCAGTATTTT.

The V and J genes are TRBV28 and TRBJ2-7; 7 bases agree with TRBD1. J lost 2 bases, V lost 7 bases, and 2 bases had no gene match. The CDR3 is 12 residues long. From germline, CDR1 is MDHEN and CDR2 SYDVKM. This CDR3 is CASKGTAYEQYF. As DNA, the CDR3 is TGTGCCAGCAAGGGGACAGCCTACGAGCAGTACTTC.

This clone was seen more than once but under ten times. The chain carries TRBV6-1 and TRBJ2-3; 7 nucleotides match TRBD2. V dropped 1 base and J dropped 4; count of bases not matched to a gene: 2. Per germline, CDR1 MNHNS and CDR2 SASEGT. The CDR3 sequence is 14 residues long. CDR3 coding DNA: TGTGCCAGCAGTGAAGGTCGGGGGGCAGATACGCAGTATTTT. This encodes CASSEGRGADTQYF.

The chain combines TRBV19 with TRBJ1-2, with TRBD1 matching over 7 bases. The CDR3 covers 15 residues. Per germline, CDR1 LNHDA and CDR2 SQIVND (reference sequence). J was trimmed by 8 bases and V by 5 bases; bases with no gene match: 14. This CDR3 is CASSDQGQATRGYTF. CDR3 nucleotide sequence: TGTGCCAGTAGTGACCAAGGACAGGCCACCAGGGGCTACACCTTC.

This clone was seen more than once but under ten times. The chain recombines TRBV27 with TRBJ2-7, with 11 nucleotides matching TRBD1. The CDR3 contains 12 residues. Trimming removed 10 bases from V and 10 bases from J; junction bases left unmatched: 9. Germline CDR1 is MNHEY and CDR2 is SMNVEV (reference sequence). The CDR3 region has the DNA TGTGCCACCAGAGGACAGGGGGCAGAACAGTACTTC. This encodes CATRGQGAEQYF.

The V gene is TRBV28, the J gene TRBJ2-3, with TRBD2 identical over 7 bases. The trim removed 3 bases at V and 1 base at J, leaving 7 bases unmatched. This CDR3 comprises 16 residues. In germline, CDR1 is MDHEN, CDR2 SYDVKM. The CDR3 region is CASSFSPGGGTDTQYF. In DNA form, the CDR3 reads TGTGCCAGCAGTTTCTCACCGGGAGGCGGCACAGATACGCAGTATTTT.

This clone has only one observation. V usage is TRBV6-8 and J usage is TRBJ2-7; 9 bases agree with TRBD1. Germline V gene lookup returns CDR1 MNHGY and CDR2 SAAAGT. CDR3 size: 14 residues. V lost 5 bases to trimming and J lost 1 base; unmatched junction nucleotides: 3. The CDR3 here is CASSRQGGSYEQYF. In DNA form, the CDR3 reads TGTGCCAGCAGTCGACAGGGGGGATCCTACGAGCAGTACTTC.

This chain links TRBV28 with TRBJ2-7; tentative D call: TRBD2 (6 bases). The V and J ends lost 10 bases and 0 bases respectively, with 19 bases between them. From germline, CDR1 is MDHEN and CDR2 SYDVKM. CDR3 length equals 15 residues. The CDR3 nucleotides read TGTGCCACCAAGGAGGGCCAGGGAAGCTCCTACGAGCAGTACTTC. It yields the protein CATKEGQGSSYEQYF.

The chain is built from TRBV15 and TRBJ1-5, with 7 bases matching TRBD1. CDR3 length: 18 amino acids. Looked up from germline, CDR1 is LNHNV and CDR2 is YYDKDF (reference sequence). V was clipped by 0 bases and J by 2 bases; unmatched bases: 10. The CDR3 here is CATSRDTTGRKRNQPQHF. The CDR3 nucleotides are TGTGCCACCAGCAGAGATACGACAGGGAGAAAGCGCAATCAGCCCCAGCATTTT.

This chain uses TRBV7-2 with TRBJ2-7, with 13 bases aligning to TRBD2. V lost 3 bases, J lost 5 bases, and 4 bases stayed unmatched. The CDR3 runs to 15 residues. The germline V gene has CDR1 SGHTA and CDR2 FQGNSA. Written as DNA, the CDR3 is TGTGCCAGCAGCTTGACTAGCGGGAGGAGCGACGAGCAGTACTTC. Encoded protein: CASSLTSGRSDEQYF.

J is TRBJ2-1 and V is TRBV19, with TRBD2 matching 8 bases. CDR3 length: 16 residues. With 4 bases clipped from V and 7 bases from J, the junction kept 12 bases outside the gene matches. In germline, CDR1 is LNHDA, CDR2 SQIVND (reference sequence). CDR3 DNA: TGTGCCAGTAGTAAGTGGGGTCGGGAGGGCCAAAATGAGCAGTTCTTC. Its protein product is CASSKWGREGQNEQFF.

The rearrangement uses TRBV4-1 and TRBJ2-1, with D possibly being TRBD2 (6 bases). V gave up 1 base and J gave up 1 base, with 17 bases separating them. CDR1 and CDR2 (germline): MGHRA, YSYEKL. The CDR3 has 18 residues. The CDR3 loop reads CASSQAAEGWWSYNEQFF. The CDR3 coding sequence is TGCGCCAGCAGCCAAGCTGCGGAGGGGTGGTGGTCCTACAATGAGCAGTTCTTC.

The chain has TRBV27 and TRBJ2-5; 10 bases are shared with TRBD2. The end of the DNA aligns better with TRBJ2-7, so the J call may be wrong. Germline assignment: CDR1 MNHEY and CDR2 SMNVEV (reference sequence). The CDR3 covers 16 residues. CDR3 bases: TGTGCCAGCAGTTTTGCTAGCGGGAGAGACTCCTACGAGCAGTACTTC. This sequence encodes CASSFASGRDSYEQYF.

The genes are TRBV10-3 and TRBJ1-2; 8 nucleotides line up with TRBD1. There are 14 residues in the CDR3. CDR1 and CDR2 from the germline V gene are ENHRY and SYGVKD. With 8 bases clipped from V and 5 bases from J, the junction kept 10 bases outside the gene matches. CDR3 amino acids: CAIGLGQVGYGYTF. The CDR3 nucleotides read TGTGCCATCGGCCTGGGACAGGTGGGGTATGGCTACACCTTC.

This chain uses TRBV28 with TRBJ1-2, with D possibly being TRBD1 (5 bases). V lost 2 bases and J 0 bases, leaving 10 bases between the germline ends. The length of the CDR3 is 15 residues. The germline V gene has CDR1 MDHEN and CDR2 SYDVKM. Written as DNA, the CDR3 is TGTGCCAGCAGTTTACCCGACAGTTCTAACTATGGCTACACCTTC. This encodes CASSLPDSSNYGYTF.

The chain is built from TRBV5-6 and TRBJ2-7, with D possibly TRBD1 on 6 matching bases. This CDR3 region has 16 residues. V shed 4 bases and J shed 3 bases, with 20 bases lying between them. Germline values: CDR1 SGHDT, CDR2 YYEEEE. CDR3 coding DNA: TGTGCCAGCAGCCTGGGGACAACCCCTAGTTTCTACGAGCAGTACTTC. Translation: CASSLGTTPSFYEQYF.

This clone was picked up one time. The rearrangement uses TRBV10-2 and TRBJ2-7, with 7 bases fitting TRBD2. Losses at the gene ends were 10 bases for V and 4 bases for J; bases not matched to a gene: 10. Germline V gene sequence: CDR1 WSHSY, CDR2 SAAADI. The CDR3 runs 13 residues. The DNA of the CDR3 is TGCGCCAAGAGAAACCAACTAGCGTACGAGCAGTACTTC. Translated, it gives CAKRNQLAYEQYF.